This T cell receptor beta chain is drawn from a study of metastatic and nonmetastatic thyroid tumors. On the study more broadly: Repertoires were compared across blood and tumor or nodule tissue from malignant and benign thyroid patients. Study results and limitations: Malignant tumors reportedly showed significantly higher TCR beta diversity than benign nodules in both blood and tumor.

This clone has ten or more counts. Its antigen remains unknown. Thyroid surgery had not been preceded by any treatment in any patient. The V segment lost 9 bases and the J segment 5 bases; nucleotides outside the gene matches: 11. Germline V gene lookup returns CDR1 SGHRS and CDR2 YFSETQ. The CDR3 contains 14 residues. Original analysis: Between-group CDR3 differences, defined by clinicopathological status, yielded a distant-metastasis classifier for papillary thyroid cancer. TCRdb re-clonotyped the PCR reads through MiXCR. For this entry, the V and J calls and clone size follow TCRdb and not the study's own pipeline. The sample lists some 52,000 clones; roughly 15% were seen once.

The TCR was taken from a female donor with papillary thyroid cancer or a benign thyroid nodule (not recorded which). Some clones in this sample may be carry-over from other donors' samples. Material: blood. The V gene is TRBV5-1, the J gene TRBJ2-7, with TRBD1 identical over 10 bases. CDR3 amino acids: CATRAGTGVNEQYF. DNA for the CDR3: TGCGCCACCCGAGCCGGGACAGGGGTAAACGAGCAGTACTTC.